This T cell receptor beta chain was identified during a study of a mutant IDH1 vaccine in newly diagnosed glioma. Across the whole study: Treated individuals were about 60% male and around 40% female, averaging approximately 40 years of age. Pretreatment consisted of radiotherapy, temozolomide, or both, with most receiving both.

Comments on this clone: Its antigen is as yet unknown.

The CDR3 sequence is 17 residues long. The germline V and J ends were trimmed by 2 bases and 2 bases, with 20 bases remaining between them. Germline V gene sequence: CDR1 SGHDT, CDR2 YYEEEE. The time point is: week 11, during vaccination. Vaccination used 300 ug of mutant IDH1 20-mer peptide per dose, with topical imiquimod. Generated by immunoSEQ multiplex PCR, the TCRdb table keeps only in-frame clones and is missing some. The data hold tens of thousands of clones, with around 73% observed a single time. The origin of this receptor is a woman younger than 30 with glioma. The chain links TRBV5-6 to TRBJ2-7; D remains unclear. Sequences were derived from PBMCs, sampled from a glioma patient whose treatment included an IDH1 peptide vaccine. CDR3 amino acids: CASSLGVRIDFTYEQYF. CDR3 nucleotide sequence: TGTGCCAGCAGCTTAGGTGTGAGGATTGACTTCACCTACGAGCAGTACTTC.